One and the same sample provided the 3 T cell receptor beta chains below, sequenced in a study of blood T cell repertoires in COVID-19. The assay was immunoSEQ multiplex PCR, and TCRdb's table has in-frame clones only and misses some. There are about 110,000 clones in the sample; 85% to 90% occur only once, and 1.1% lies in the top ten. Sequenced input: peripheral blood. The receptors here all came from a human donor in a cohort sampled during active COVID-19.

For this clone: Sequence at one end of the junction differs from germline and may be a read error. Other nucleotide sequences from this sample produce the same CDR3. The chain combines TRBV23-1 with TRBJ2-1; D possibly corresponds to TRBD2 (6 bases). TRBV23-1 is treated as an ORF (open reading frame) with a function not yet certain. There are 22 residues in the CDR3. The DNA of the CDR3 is TGCGCTAGCAGTCAAGGTTGGGTGGGAGGCCGTGCCCCCGCCAGCGTGTACAATGAGCAGTTCTTC. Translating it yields CASSQGWVGGRAPASVYNEQFF.

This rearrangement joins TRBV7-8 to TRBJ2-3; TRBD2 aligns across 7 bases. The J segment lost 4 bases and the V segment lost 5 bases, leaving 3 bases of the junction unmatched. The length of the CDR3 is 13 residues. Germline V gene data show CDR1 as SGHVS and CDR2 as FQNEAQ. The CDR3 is CASSGREADTQYF. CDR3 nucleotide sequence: TGTGCCAGCAGCGGACGGGAGGCAGATACGCAGTATTTT.

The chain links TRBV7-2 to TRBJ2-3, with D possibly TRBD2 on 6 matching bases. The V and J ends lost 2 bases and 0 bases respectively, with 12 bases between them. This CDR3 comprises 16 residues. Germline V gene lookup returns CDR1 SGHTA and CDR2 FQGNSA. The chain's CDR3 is CASSLRRGGSTDTQYF. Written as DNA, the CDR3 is TGTGCCAGCAGCTTACGGCGGGGTGGTAGCACAGATACGCAGTATTTT.